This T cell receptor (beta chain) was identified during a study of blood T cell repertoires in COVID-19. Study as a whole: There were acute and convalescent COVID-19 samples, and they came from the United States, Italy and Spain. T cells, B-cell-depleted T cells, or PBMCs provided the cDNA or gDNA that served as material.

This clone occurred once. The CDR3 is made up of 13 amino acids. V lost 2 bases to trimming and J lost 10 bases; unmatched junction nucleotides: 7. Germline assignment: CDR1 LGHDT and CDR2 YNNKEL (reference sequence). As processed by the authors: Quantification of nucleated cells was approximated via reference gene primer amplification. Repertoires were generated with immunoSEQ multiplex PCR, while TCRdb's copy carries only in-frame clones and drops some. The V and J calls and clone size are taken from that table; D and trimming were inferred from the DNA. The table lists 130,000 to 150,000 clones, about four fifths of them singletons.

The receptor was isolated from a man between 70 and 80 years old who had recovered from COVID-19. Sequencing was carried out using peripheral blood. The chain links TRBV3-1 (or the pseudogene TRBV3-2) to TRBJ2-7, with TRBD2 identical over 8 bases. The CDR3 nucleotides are TGTGCCAGCAGCCAACCTACTAGCGGCCCTCAGTACTTC. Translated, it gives CASSQPTSGPQYF.